This T cell receptor beta chain was identified in a study of blood T cell repertoires in COVID-19. TCRdb's copy holds only in-frame clones and misses some; the assay was immunoSEQ multiplex PCR. This table has about 440,000 clones, about 91% appearing once. Source material: peripheral blood. The origin of this receptor is a woman aged 45-60 years with COVID-19, enrolled during active disease.

In nucleotides, the CDR3 is TGTGCCAGCAGGAGGGACAGGGTTCTTAATTCACCCCTCCACTTT. Translating it yields CASRRDRVLNSPLHF. This chain links TRBV6-5 with TRBJ1-6, with 9 positions matching TRBD1. This CDR3 contains 15 residues. The J segment lost 6 bases and the V segment lost 6 bases, leaving 6 bases of the junction unmatched. In germline, CDR1 is MNHEY, CDR2 SVGAGI.